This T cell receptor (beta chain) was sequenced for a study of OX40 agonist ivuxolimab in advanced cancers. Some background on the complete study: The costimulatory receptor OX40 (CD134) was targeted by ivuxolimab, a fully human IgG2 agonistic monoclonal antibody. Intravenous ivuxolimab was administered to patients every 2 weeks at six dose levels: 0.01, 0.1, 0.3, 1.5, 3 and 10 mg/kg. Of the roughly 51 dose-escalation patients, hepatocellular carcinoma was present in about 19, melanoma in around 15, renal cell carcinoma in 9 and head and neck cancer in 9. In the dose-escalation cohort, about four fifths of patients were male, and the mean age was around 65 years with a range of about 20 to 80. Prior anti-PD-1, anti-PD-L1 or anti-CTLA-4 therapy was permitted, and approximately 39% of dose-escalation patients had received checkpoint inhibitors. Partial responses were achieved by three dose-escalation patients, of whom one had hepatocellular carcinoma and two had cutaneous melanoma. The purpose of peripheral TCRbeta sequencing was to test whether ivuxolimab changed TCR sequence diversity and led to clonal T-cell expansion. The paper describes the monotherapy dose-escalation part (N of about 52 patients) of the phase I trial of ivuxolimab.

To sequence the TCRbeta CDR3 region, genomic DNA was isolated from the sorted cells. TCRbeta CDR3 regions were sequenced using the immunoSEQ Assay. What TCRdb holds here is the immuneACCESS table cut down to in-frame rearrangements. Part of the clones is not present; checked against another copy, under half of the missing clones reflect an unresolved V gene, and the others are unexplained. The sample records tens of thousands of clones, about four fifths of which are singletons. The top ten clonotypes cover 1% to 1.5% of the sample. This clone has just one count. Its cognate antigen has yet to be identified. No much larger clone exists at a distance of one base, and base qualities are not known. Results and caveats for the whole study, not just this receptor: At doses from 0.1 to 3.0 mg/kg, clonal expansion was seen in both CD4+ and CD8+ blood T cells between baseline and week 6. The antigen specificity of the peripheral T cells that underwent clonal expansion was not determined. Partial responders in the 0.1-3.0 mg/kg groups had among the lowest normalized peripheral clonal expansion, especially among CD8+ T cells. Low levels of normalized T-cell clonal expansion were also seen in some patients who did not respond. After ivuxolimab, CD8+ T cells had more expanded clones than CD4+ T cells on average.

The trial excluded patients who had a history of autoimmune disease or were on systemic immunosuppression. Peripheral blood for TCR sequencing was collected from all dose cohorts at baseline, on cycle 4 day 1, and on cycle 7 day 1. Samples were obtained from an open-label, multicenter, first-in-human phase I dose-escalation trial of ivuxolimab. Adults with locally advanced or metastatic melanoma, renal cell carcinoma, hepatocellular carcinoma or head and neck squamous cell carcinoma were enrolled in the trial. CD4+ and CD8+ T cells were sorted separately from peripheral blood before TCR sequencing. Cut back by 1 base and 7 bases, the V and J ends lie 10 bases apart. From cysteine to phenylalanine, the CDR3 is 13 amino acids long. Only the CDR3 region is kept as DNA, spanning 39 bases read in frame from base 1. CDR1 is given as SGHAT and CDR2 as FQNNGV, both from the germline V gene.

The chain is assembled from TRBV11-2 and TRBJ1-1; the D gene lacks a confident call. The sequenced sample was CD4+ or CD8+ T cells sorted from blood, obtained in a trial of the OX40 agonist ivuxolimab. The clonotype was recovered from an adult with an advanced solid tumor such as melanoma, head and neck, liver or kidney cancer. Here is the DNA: TGTGCCAGCAGCTTAGGTACGGAGTTTGAAGCTTTCTTT. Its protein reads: CASSLGTEFEAFF.